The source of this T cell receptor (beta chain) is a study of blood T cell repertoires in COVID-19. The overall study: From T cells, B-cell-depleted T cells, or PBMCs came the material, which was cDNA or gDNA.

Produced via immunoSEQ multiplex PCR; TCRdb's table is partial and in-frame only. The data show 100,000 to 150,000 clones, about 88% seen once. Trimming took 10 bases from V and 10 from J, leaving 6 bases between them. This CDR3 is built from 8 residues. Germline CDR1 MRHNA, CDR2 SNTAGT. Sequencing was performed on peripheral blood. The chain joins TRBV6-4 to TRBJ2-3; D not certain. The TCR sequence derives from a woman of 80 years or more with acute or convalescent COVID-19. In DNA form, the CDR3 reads TGTGCCACCCCTCCGCAGTATTTT. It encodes CATPPQYF.